This T cell receptor beta chain was sequenced for a study of CD8+ T cells in alopecia areata. Background on the study: Skin-grafted approximately 7-11-week-old female C3H/HeJ mice received tissue from roughly 6-12-month-old C3H/HeJ donors with spontaneous alopecia.

RNA extraction and reverse transcription yielded cDNA as sequencing template. Profiling relied on immunoSEQ multiplex PCR, and the TCRdb table lists in-frame clones only, not all of them. The data show around 300,000 clones, with none appearing a single time. The study, taken as a whole, reports: Possibly because of HLA-related factors, TCR sharing was less clear across patients than in mice.

CD4, CD8alpha, NKG2D, NKG2ACE and other markers were used to sort pooled cutaneous lymph node cells. With 3 bases clipped from V and 4 bases from J, the junction kept 5 bases outside the gene matches. CDR3 size: 15 residues. Germline V gene sequence: CDR1 NNHDY, CDR2 SYVADS. This clone was detected many times. The antigen remains undetermined. Mouse names are used for the genes. The read terminates 4 residues before the CDR3 end, so the remaining end is supplied by the germline J gene. The clonotype was recovered from a C3H/HeJ mouse with alopecia areata. The mouse line has the MHC haplotype H2-k. The chain links TRBV13-3 to TRBJ2-3; TRBD2 matches 10 bases. What was sequenced was CD4+ T cells sorted from a lymph node. The CDR3 DNA, read in part, is TGTGCCAGCAGTGGGAGACTGGGGGGTCCAGAA. Translated: CASSGRLGGPE. The entire CDR3 reads CASSGRLGGPETLYF.